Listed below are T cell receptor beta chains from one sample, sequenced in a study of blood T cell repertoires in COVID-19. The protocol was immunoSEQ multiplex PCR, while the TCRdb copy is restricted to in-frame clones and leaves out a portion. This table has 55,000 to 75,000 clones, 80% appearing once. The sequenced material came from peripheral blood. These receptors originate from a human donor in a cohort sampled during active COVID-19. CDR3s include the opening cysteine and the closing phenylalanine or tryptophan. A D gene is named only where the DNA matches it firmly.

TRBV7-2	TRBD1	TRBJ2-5	CASSLAGTGFETQYF
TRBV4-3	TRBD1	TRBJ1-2	CASSMDRVYGYTF
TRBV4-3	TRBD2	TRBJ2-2	CASSPERGSTGELFF
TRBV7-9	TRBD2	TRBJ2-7	CASSAGTSGRTQYF
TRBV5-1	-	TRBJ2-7	CASSLSGSNVNF
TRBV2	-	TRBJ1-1	CASSGVGAKTEAFF
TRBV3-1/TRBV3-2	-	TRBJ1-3	CASSKRETGNTIYF
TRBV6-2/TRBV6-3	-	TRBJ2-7	CASSYSQGTYEQYF
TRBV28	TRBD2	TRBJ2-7	CASRGGLEDYEQYF
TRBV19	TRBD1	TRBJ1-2	CASSTGTVNGYTF
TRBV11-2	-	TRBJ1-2	CASPRTANYGYTF
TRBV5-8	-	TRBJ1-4	CASSFWPPPTTNEKLFF
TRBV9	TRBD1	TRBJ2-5	CASSVEQGAQETQYF
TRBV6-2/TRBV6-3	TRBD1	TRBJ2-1	CASSTTSRGQRDEQFF
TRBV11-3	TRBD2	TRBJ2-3	CASSARTSGTTDTQYF
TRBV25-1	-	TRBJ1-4	CASSDPGAGVFEKLFF
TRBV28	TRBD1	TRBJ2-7	CASHTGQGLYEQYF
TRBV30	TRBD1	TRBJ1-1	CAWSIGTGVPGTEAFF
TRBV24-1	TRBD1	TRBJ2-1	CATSAPRTGGWSEQFF
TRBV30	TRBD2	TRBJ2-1	CACEEGTTEQFF
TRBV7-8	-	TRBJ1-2	CASSPTGGNYGYTF
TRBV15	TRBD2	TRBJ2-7	CATRKAGGPGEQYF
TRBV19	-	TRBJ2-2	CASSPAARDTGELFF
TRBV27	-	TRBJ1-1	CASRRTVVNTEAFF
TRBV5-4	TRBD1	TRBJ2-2	CASREGQGHTGELFF
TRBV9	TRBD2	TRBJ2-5	CASSVASGRVETQYF
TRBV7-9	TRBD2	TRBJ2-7	CASSIGTSSWNEQYF
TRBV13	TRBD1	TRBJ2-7	CASSAGTGPYEQYF